This T cell receptor beta chain was recovered during a study of graft-versus-host responses after intestinal transplantation. About the research overall: Recipients obtained multivisceral, liver-intestinal, or isolated intestinal transplants. Recipients across the board were started on anti-thymocyte globulin induction, then kept on tacrolimus and steroids for roughly 3 years.

V lost 0 bases and J lost 4, with 16 bases in between. There are 16 residues in the CDR3. Per germline, CDR1 SGHAT and CDR2 FQNNGV. Points on this clone: Antigen specificity is unknown.

Profiling relied on immunoSEQ multiplex PCR, and the TCRdb table lists in-frame clones only, not all of them. The sample has tens of thousands of clones; 75% to 90% are singletons. Broader study findings: Subjects displaying graft-donor T cell macrochimerism possessed elevated graft-versus-host to host-versus-graft clonal ratios inside allografts. Investigators detected GvH clones in recipient marrow, with some emerging earlier in ileum or blood.

This chain uses TRBV11-2 with TRBJ2-7; perhaps TRBD1 as D (6 bases). This specimen was unstimulated CD8+ T cells sorted from spleen or lymph node cells, taken before intestinal transplant. The sequence derives from a human donor who received an intestinal transplant. CDR3 sequence (DNA): TGTGCCAGCAGCTTAGATAGCTGGGACATTCCTTACGAGCAGTACTTC. Translation: CASSLDSWDIPYEQYF. The complete variable domain, with remaining parts taken from reference TRBV11-2 and TRBJ2-7, reads EAGVAQSPRYKIIEKRQSVAFWCNPISGHATLYWYQQILGQGPKLLIQFQNNGVVDDSQLPKDRFSAERLKGVDSTLKIQPAKLEDSAVYLCASSLDSWDIPYEQYFGPGTRLTVT.